Each of the 5 T cell receptor beta chains below was sequenced from the same sample in a study of blood T cell repertoires in COVID-19. Some clones are missing from TCRdb's copy, which holds only in-frame ones; the method was immunoSEQ multiplex PCR. The table includes under 150,000 clones, over 80% detected once. Sequenced input: PBMCs or T cells enriched from blood (not recorded which). These receptors all stem from a woman aged 50 to 65 who had been exposed to COVID-19.

The sample holds a few counts of this clone. Here the CDR3 DNA reads TGTGCCAGCAGCTTAATTAGCGGGGGGCCCACAGATACGCAGTATTTT. This sequence encodes CASSLISGGPTDTQYF. The chain employs TRBV7-9 and TRBJ2-3; 10 positions match TRBD2. The V and J ends lost 2 bases and 2 bases, in that order; junction bases with no gene match: 4. The CDR3 consists of 16 residues. Looked up from germline, CDR1 is SEHNR and CDR2 is FQNEAQ (reference sequence).

This clone was found a few times. CDR3 residues: CASSPGGLGQPQHF. CDR3 DNA: TGCGCCAGCAGCCCGGGGGGGTTGGGGCAGCCCCAGCATTTT. The chain joins TRBV5-1 to TRBJ1-5, with a tentative D call TRBD1 (5 bases). The V end was cut by 4 bases, the J end by 7 bases, with 15 bases between. The CDR3 consists of 14 residues. Germline CDR1 is SGHRS and CDR2 is YFSETQ.

The CDR3 DNA is TGTGCCAGCAGCCCGACGAGCGGGAGGGGAGAGACCCAGTACTTC. Translation gives CASSPTSGRGETQYF. The chain is built from TRBV14 and TRBJ2-5; 10 bases align to TRBD2. CDR1 and CDR2 from the germline V gene are SGHDN and FVKESK. The junction had 6 bases not matched to a gene; V was cut back by 4 bases and J by 4 bases. The length of the CDR3 is 15 residues.

The chain recombines TRBV4-3 with TRBJ2-7; TRBD1 might be the D (5 bases). The CDR3 loop spans 18 amino acids. Trimming removed 1 base at V and 2 bases at J, with 21 bases between. CDR1 and CDR2 (germline): LGHNA, YSLEER. CDR3 amino acids: CASSQASSGAGNAYEQYF. Written as DNA, the CDR3 is TGCGCCAGCAGCCAAGCCAGTAGTGGGGCAGGGAATGCCTACGAGCAGTACTTC.

The CDR3 reads CASSLLRETGEQYF. The CDR3 nucleotides read TGTGCCAGCAGCTTATTGCGGGAGACCGGCGAGCAGTACTTC. The chain employs TRBV7-2 and TRBJ2-7, with TRBD2 matching over 7 bases. J gave up 6 bases and V 2 bases, and 7 bases lay outside the gene matches. CDR3 length equals 14 residues. Looked up from germline, CDR1 is SGHTA and CDR2 is FQGNSA.